One sample yielded the 22 T cell receptor beta chains listed below, sequenced in a study of T cells after yellow fever vaccination. From the 5' RACE reads, TCRdb called clonotypes with MiXCR, one entry per CDR3 protein. The sample consists of roughly 250,000 distinct CDR3 sequences, approximately 13% of them appearing once. The source was CD4+ T cells sorted from PBMCs, collected 45 days after the yellow fever booster vaccination. These receptor sequences come from a man aged 30-40 years who received the YFV17D yellow fever vaccine.

The CDR3 is CASSFRLAGATDTQYF. CDR3 in DNA: TGTGCCAGCAGCTTTAGGCTAGCGGGGGCCACAGATACGCAGTATTTT. V is TRBV7-2 and J is TRBJ2-3, with 10 bases lining up with TRBD2. The CDR3 has 16 amino acids. The germline CDR1 and CDR2 sequences are SGHTA and FQGNSA. J lost 2 bases, V lost 3 bases, and 5 bases had no gene match. Filled out from reference TRBV7-2 and TRBJ2-3, the complete variable domain reads GAGVSQSPSNKVTEKGKDVELRCDPISGHTALYWYRQSLGQGLEFLIYFQGNSAPDKSGLPSDRFSAERTGGSVSTLTIQRTQQEDSAVYLCASSFRLAGATDTQYFGPGTRLTVL.

This clonotype was detected a few times. The chain combines TRBV20-1 with TRBJ1-3; D is ambiguous. V lost 4 bases and J 5 bases, leaving 18 bases between the germline ends. Germline values: CDR1 DFQATT, CDR2 SNEGSKA (reference sequence). CDR3 length equals 15 residues. The CDR3 region is CSATPGIRRRNTIYF. CDR3 sequence (DNA): TGCAGTGCTACCCCCGGTATTAGGAGGAGAAACACCATATATTTT.

The rearrangement uses TRBV18 and TRBJ2-1; 7 positions agree with TRBD2. The germline V gene has CDR1 KGHSH and CDR2 LQKENI. The CDR3 has 16 amino acids. Trimming took 1 base from V and 2 from J; bases not matched to a gene: 5. For the CDR3, the DNA is TGTGCCAGCTCACCACTTGCGGGAGTGCCCTACAATGAGCAGTTCTTC. Its protein product is CASSPLAGVPYNEQFF.

This clonotype appeared many times. V usage is TRBV12-3 or TRBV12-4 and J usage is TRBJ2-1; D call uncertain. The CDR3 runs to 12 residues. The V gene lost 3 bases and the J gene lost 6 bases, with 6 bases spanning the gap. The CDR3 DNA sequence: TGTGCCAGCAGTTTTTCGGCCAATGAGCAGTTCTTC. Translation: CASSFSANEQFF.

The chain uses TRBV5-1 and TRBJ2-5; maybe TRBD2 (5 bases). V dropped 4 bases and J dropped 5 bases, with 15 bases sitting between them. CDR3 length equals 14 residues. Germline V gene sequence: CDR1 SGHRS, CDR2 YFSETQ. Here the CDR3 DNA reads TGCGCCAGCAGCCCTCATACCGGGGTCGAGACCCAGTACTTC. It translates to CASSPHTGVETQYF.

This clonotype turned up a few times. The chain uses TRBV6-2 or TRBV6-3 and TRBJ2-1; possibly TRBD2 for D (5 bases). Germline CDR1 reads MNHEY; CDR2 reads SVGEGT. Trimming left V 3 bases short and J 0 bases short, with 12 bases between. The CDR3 is 16 residues long. The CDR3 here is CASSYRQTSSYNEQFF. CDR3 nucleotide sequence: TGTGCCAGCAGTTATCGCCAAACTAGCTCCTACAATGAGCAGTTCTTC.

The J gene is TRBJ2-7, the V gene TRBV23-1; perhaps TRBD1 as D (5 bases). TRBV23-1 carries the ORF label, with uncertain function. V lost 4 bases to trimming and J lost 0 bases, with 13 bases between them. The CDR3 extends over 15 amino acids. Here the CDR3 reads CASSPEGADSYEQYF. Here the CDR3 DNA reads TGCGCCAGCAGTCCGGAAGGGGCTGACTCCTACGAGCAGTACTTC.

For this clonotype: The germline gene is not matched at one end of the junction; a read error may be the cause. The gene calls are TRBV12-3 or TRBV12-4 and TRBJ2-2; 11 bases match TRBD2. The CDR3 sequence is 19 residues long. CDR3 in DNA: TGTGCCCGCAGTTTAGACCCCCCCACTAGCGGGAGTAACACCGGGGAGCTGTTTTTT. It encodes CARSLDPPTSGSNTGELFF.

This clonotype has more than one count but fewer than ten. The chain combines TRBV7-2 with TRBJ2-1, with TRBD2 matching over 11 bases. V lost 4 bases, J lost 8 bases, and 7 bases stayed unmatched. From germline, CDR1 is SGHTA and CDR2 FQGNSA. CDR3 size: 15 residues. CDR3 sequence reads: CASSSTSGDFDEQFF. CDR3 nucleotide sequence: TGTGCCAGCAGCTCGACTAGCGGGGACTTCGATGAGCAGTTCTTC.

V and J are TRBV28 and TRBJ2-7, with D uncertain. Between the trimmed V and J ends, which lost 7 bases and 4 bases, there was a span of 14 bases. Germline CDR1 is MDHEN and CDR2 is SYDVKM. The CDR3 consists of 13 residues. CDR3: CASTYPVGYEQYF. CDR3 DNA sequence: TGTGCCAGCACCTATCCCGTGGGATACGAGCAGTACTTC.

The chain links TRBV19 to TRBJ2-1, with D unresolved. Looked up from germline, CDR1 is LNHDA and CDR2 is SQIVND (reference sequence). This CDR3 is 15 amino acids long. Trimming cost V 5 bases and J 1 base, with 12 bases left between them. CDR3: CASSPGRLSYNEQFF. The CDR3 coding sequence is TGTGCCAGTAGTCCCGGACGTCTATCCTACAATGAGCAGTTCTTC.

This clonotype was counted between two and nine times. This chain connects TRBV5-1 to TRBJ2-1, with 7 bases fitting TRBD1. In germline, CDR1 is SGHRS, CDR2 YFSETQ. The CDR3 runs 16 residues. J was trimmed by 2 bases and V by 5 bases; bases with no gene match: 10. This CDR3 reads CASRGGPGQPYNEQFF. The CDR3 DNA reads TGCGCCAGCAGAGGTGGCCCGGGACAGCCCTACAATGAGCAGTTCTTC.

This clonotype has more than one count but fewer than ten. J is TRBJ2-5 and V is TRBV7-2; D remains ambiguous. The CDR3 sequence is 14 residues long. The germline gives CDR1 SGHTA, CDR2 FQGNSA. V lost 5 bases and J 5 bases, leaving 15 bases between the germline ends. CDR3 amino acids: CASSPLIGSETQYF. In DNA, the CDR3 is TGTGCCAGCAGCCCCCTTATAGGGTCGGAGACCCAGTACTTC. The full variable domain, its missing parts supplied by reference TRBV7-2 and TRBJ2-5, is GAGVSQSPSNKVTEKGKDVELRCDPISGHTALYWYRQSLGQGLEFLIYFQGNSAPDKSGLPSDRFSAERTGGSVSTLTIQRTQQEDSAVYLCASSPLIGSETQYFGPGTRLLVL.

This clonotype was counted a few times. The chain links TRBV25-1 to TRBJ2-7, with D perhaps matching TRBD2 (5 bases). Trimming removed 2 bases at V and 5 bases at J, with 13 bases between. This CDR3 has 14 residues. Germline CDR1 and CDR2: MGHDK and SYGVNS. The CDR3: CASSEAARGNEQYF. DNA for the CDR3: TGTGCCAGCAGTGAAGCCGCTCGGGGAAACGAGCAGTACTTC.

The rearrangement joins TRBV25-1 to TRBJ1-1; D possibly corresponds to TRBD1 (5 bases). Germline V CDR1 and CDR2: MGHDK, SYGVNS. The CDR3 is 14 residues long. The ends were cut back, 4 bases at V and 3 bases at J, with 12 bases in the middle. This CDR3 reads CASSGGRVDTEAFF. The CDR3 DNA is TGTGCCAGCAGTGGGGGCAGGGTGGACACTGAAGCTTTCTTT. Based on the CDR3 plus reference TRBV25-1 and TRBJ1-1, the full variable domain is EADIYQTPRYLVIGTGKKITLECSQTMGHDKMYWYQQDPGMELHLIHYSYGVNSTEKGDLSSESTVSRIRTEHFPLTLESARPSHTSQYLCASSGGRVDTEAFFGQGTRLTVV.

This chain links TRBV7-2 with TRBJ2-7, with D tentatively TRBD1 (5 bases). V was clipped by 5 bases and J by 1 base, with 21 bases between them. CDR3 length: 17 residues. Germline lookup yields CDR1 SGHTA and CDR2 FQGNSA. The CDR3 is CASSTPRSRVLSYEQYF. The CDR3 coding sequence is TGTGCCAGCAGCACCCCCCGGTCCAGGGTGCTTTCCTACGAGCAGTACTTC. The whole variable domain, filled in from reference TRBV7-2 and TRBJ2-7, reads GAGVSQSPSNKVTEKGKDVELRCDPISGHTALYWYRQSLGQGLEFLIYFQGNSAPDKSGLPSDRFSAERTGGSVSTLTIQRTQQEDSAVYLCASSTPRSRVLSYEQYFGPGTRLTVT.

In this sample, this clonotype turned up a few times. The gene calls are TRBV11-2 and TRBJ2-1; the match to TRBD1 covers 8 bases. This CDR3 comprises 15 residues. Trimming at V came to 5 bases and at J to 1 base, leaving 4 bases not matched to a gene. Germline assignment: CDR1 SGHAT and CDR2 FQNNGV. As DNA, the CDR3 is TGTGCCAGCAGCGTAAACAGGGGGTCCTACAATGAGCAGTTCTTC. Translating gives CASSVNRGSYNEQFF.

V gene TRBV7-2 combines with J gene TRBJ2-1; TRBD2 aligns across 9 bases. V lost 1 base to trimming and J lost 0 bases; unmatched junction nucleotides: 4. Germline lookup yields CDR1 SGHTA and CDR2 FQGNSA. The CDR3 extends over 17 amino acids. The CDR3 nucleotides read TGTGCCAGCAGCTTAGTAGGCGGGAGGGGCTCCTACAATGAGCAGTTCTTC. It translates to CASSLVGGRGSYNEQFF. The whole variable domain, filled in from reference TRBV7-2 and TRBJ2-1, reads GAGVSQSPSNKVTEKGKDVELRCDPISGHTALYWYRQSLGQGLEFLIYFQGNSAPDKSGLPSDRFSAERTGGSVSTLTIQRTQQEDSAVYLCASSLVGGRGSYNEQFFGPGTRLTVL.

This clonotype was found a few times. The CDR3 loop is CASIGNSPGANVLTF. The CDR3 bases are TGTGCCAGCATAGGGAATAGCCCTGGGGCCAACGTCCTGACTTTC. V and J are TRBV28 and TRBJ2-6; no clear D gene. The V gene lost 7 bases and the J gene lost 2 bases, with 12 bases spanning the gap. Per germline, CDR1 MDHEN and CDR2 SYDVKM. The CDR3 loop spans 15 amino acids.

This chain uses TRBV12-3 or TRBV12-4 with TRBJ2-5; weak D call: TRBD2 (6 bases). CDR3 length: 15 residues. The V end was cut by 3 bases, the J end by 5 bases, with 16 bases between. In DNA, the CDR3 is TGTGCCAGCAGTTTGTCGTCCGGGAGAGGGGAGACCCAGTACTTC. Translated, it gives CASSLSSGRGETQYF.

This clonotype was recorded a few times. The V call is TRBV10-3, the J call TRBJ1-1; maybe TRBD1 (6 bases). This CDR3 has 14 residues. The V end was cut by 10 bases, the J end by 0 bases, with 15 bases between. Germline lookup yields CDR1 ENHRY and CDR2 SYGVKD. CDR3 sequence reads: CATGTREMNTEAFF. The CDR3 coding sequence is TGTGCCACCGGGACAAGAGAAATGAACACTGAAGCTTTCTTT.

This clonotype was observed a handful of times. V usage is TRBV20-1 and J usage is TRBJ1-3, with 7 positions matching TRBD1. This CDR3 comprises 18 residues. Trimming at V came to 5 bases and at J to 0 bases, leaving 16 bases not matched to a gene. CDR1 is DFQATT, CDR2 SNEGSKA, per germline (reference sequence). CDR3 region: CSAATSLRQGNSGNTIYF. Here the CDR3 DNA reads TGCAGTGCTGCGACAAGTCTACGACAGGGCAACTCTGGAAACACCATATATTTT.